Sequencing of this T cell receptor beta chain was carried out in a study of technical replicates of blood from a handful of donors. Generated by immunoSEQ multiplex PCR, the TCRdb table keeps only in-frame clones and is missing some. The data show 75,000 to 95,000 clones, with roughly 94% seen just once and 0.25% held by the top ten. This CDR3 has 15 residues. Germline CDR1 SGHDT, CDR2 YYEEEE. Between the trimmed V and J ends, which lost 3 bases and 4 bases, there was a span of 13 bases. The chain carries TRBV5-6 and TRBJ1-4, with D uncertain. The sequence was collected from a human donor in good health. Material: T cells isolated from PBMCs. Here the CDR3 reads CASSSSTTINEKLFF. CDR3 nucleotide sequence: TGTGCCAGCAGCTCTTCGACAACCATTAATGAAAAACTGTTTTTT.